What follows is one TCR beta chain and its context. Antigen unknown. The CDR3 has 16 residues. Germline CDR1 and CDR2: SGHDN and FVKESK. The germline V and J ends were trimmed by 0 bases and 0 bases, with 9 bases remaining between them. This entry belongs to a study of T cell responses to AZD1222 COVID-19 vaccine. Generated by immunoSEQ multiplex PCR, the TCRdb table keeps only in-frame clones and is missing some. In the table there are around 130,000 clones, around 90% of which are singletons. The study, taken as a whole, reports: Baseline antibody screening turned up just a handful of seropositive AZD1222 recipients. Spike-specific TCR breadth and depth both grew after two AZD1222 doses. Repertoires were collected only later (after the peak T cell response had occurred). White British people made up most donors, females outnumbered males, and clonal diversity was possibly underestimated.

The sample consisted of peripheral blood, taken 28 days after the second dose of the MenACWY control vaccine. The source of this sequence is an adult who received the MenACWY meningococcal vaccine as a control. The V gene is TRBV14, the J gene TRBJ1-3, with D hard to call. In DNA, the CDR3 is TGTGCCAGCAGCCAAGATACGGTGGCCTCTGGAAACACCATATATTTT. The encoded protein is CASSQDTVASGNTIYF.